This T cell receptor (beta chain) was recorded in a study of memory CD4+ T cells and cytomegalovirus serostatus. Using immunoSEQ multiplex PCR, the repertoire was profiled, and TCRdb retains in-frame clones only, with some absent. Found here are about 64,000 clones, roughly 80% of them singletons; the top ten hold 0.88%. V was pared by 2 bases and J by 0 bases, with 14 bases between. Germline CDR1 and CDR2: SGHRS and YFSETQ. CDR3 length equals 16 residues. The sort gate was single viable CD3+CD4+CD8-CD45RO+ cells for memory CD4+ T cells. V usage is TRBV5-1 and J usage is TRBJ1-1; D not certain. This TCR came from an adult in good health and CMV-seronegative. The sequencing input was memory CD4+ T cells from blood. CDR3 loop: CASSFGQFGMNTEAFF. CDR3 coding DNA: TGCGCCAGCAGCTTCGGGCAATTCGGGATGAACACTGAAGCTTTCTTT.